The source of this T cell receptor beta chain is a study of identifying expanded T cells in peripheral blood (dated by TCRdb to between 2018 and 2021). Broadly, across the study: Four technical replicates, made by sequencing separate aliquots from the same pool of genomic DNA, were compared pairwise. Overall study outcomes, separate from this receptor: In all healthy donors, the variance in clone template counts between samples taken two to three weeks apart rose significantly as total template count increased. Across all healthy-donor time intervals, the beta-binomial model significantly cut both the number of clones called differentially abundant and the false-positive rate. About 1.3 differentially abundant clones were flagged by the binomial model between technical replicates, whereas about 15 and 19 were flagged over around two weeks and four weeks, respectively. The authors expected that over much longer intervals, such as months to years, biological variance in healthy repertoires might increase even further.

This clone showed up just once. Its antigen has not been determined. No much larger clone is present one base from it, and per-base qualities are unavailable. No immune events such as infections were documented for the healthy donors during the collection period. Time-dependent variance in a beta-binomial model of T-cell clone differential abundance was calibrated using healthy-donor blood repertoires as a training cohort. The training cohort included 10 or so healthy donors, of whom 3 were female and 7 were male. An age range of roughly 29 to 70 years, with an average of about 45 years, was recorded for the donors. Obtained from a commercial supplier, whole blood was collected from each healthy donor at three time points set approximately two weeks apart. Genomic DNA was extracted from unsorted whole blood for immunosequencing. The CDR3 covers 16 residues, taking in both the cysteine and the phenylalanine. Kept here is only the CDR3 DNA, which spans 48 bases and is read in frame from base 1. V and J are trimmed by 4 bases and 6 bases, and the gene matches miss 10 bases of the junction. According to the germline V gene, CDR1 reads SGHNT and CDR2 reads YENEEA.

TCRbeta CDR3 regions were profiled with the immunoSEQ Assay using bias-controlled multiplex PCR amplification of genomic DNA. As for the authors' bioinformatics: To quantify the absolute abundance of each unique TCRbeta CDR3 region, the sequences were collapsed and filtered. Differential abundance was assessed using a binomial (Fisher-equivalent) model and a beta-binomial model in which time-dependent variance fitted from healthy donors was added. Clones with fewer than 5 combined templates were excluded, and clones with Benjamini-Hochberg FDR below 0.01 were called differentially abundant. The form v = (b*log(k)+a)^2 was used to model beta-binomial variance as a function of total template count across the two samples. In TCRdb, the immuneACCESS table is reduced to in-frame sequences with V and J assigned. These tables do not hold every clone; where another copy was compared, an unresolved V gene accounts for under half, and the others remain unexplained. Clone size and the V and J calls come from that table; the DNA yielded D and trimming. In this sample the table shows 70,000 to 95,000 clones, roughly 90% of which occur a single time. In total, the top ten clones hold 3.9% of the sample.

This TCR came from a person aged 18 to 75 in good health. Sequencing was carried out using blood. Here the chain combines TRBV11-3 and TRBJ2-1; 9 central bases correspond to TRBD1. CDR3 reads: CASSSTGTGLGNEQFF. The sequenced DNA: TGTGCCAGCAGCTCGACCGGGACAGGGCTAGGCAATGAGCAGTTCTTC.